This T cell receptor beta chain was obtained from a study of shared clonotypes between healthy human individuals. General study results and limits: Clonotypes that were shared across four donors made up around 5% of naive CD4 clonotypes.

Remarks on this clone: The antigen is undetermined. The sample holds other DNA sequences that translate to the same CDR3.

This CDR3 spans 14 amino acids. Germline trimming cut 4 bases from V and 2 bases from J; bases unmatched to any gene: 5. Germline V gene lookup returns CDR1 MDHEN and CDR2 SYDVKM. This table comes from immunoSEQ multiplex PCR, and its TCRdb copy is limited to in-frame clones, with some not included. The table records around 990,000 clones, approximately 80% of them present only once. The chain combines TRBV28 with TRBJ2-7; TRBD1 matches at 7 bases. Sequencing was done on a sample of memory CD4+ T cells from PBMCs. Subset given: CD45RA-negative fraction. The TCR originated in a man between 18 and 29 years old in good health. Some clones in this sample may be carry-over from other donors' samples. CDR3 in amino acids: CASSSYRGTYEQYF. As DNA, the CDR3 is TGTGCCAGCAGTTCATACAGGGGTACCTACGAGCAGTACTTC.